This TCR beta chain was observed in a study of T cell responses to AZD1222 COVID-19 vaccine. About the research overall: Pooling of second doses given at about 4 or about 12 weeks was done.

TCRdb keeps only in-frame clones here, not all; method: immunoSEQ multiplex PCR. The sample records some 130,000 clones, roughly 88% being singletons. CDR3 length: 13 residues. The V gene end was trimmed by 2 bases and the J gene end by 11 bases; junction bases not matched to a gene: 7. Germline loops: CDR1 MNHEY, CDR2 SVGAGI. Study-wide results and caveats: Only 6 or 7 AZD1222 recipients tested seropositive at baseline. Repertoires were collected only later (after the peak T cell response had occurred).

In regard to this clone: Its antigen is not identified.

Material: peripheral blood, obtained on day 0 of AZD1222 vaccination. The sequence was collected from an adult in good health. The chain carries TRBV6-5 and TRBJ1-1; 8 bases fit TRBD1. The CDR3 DNA follows: TGTGCCAGCAGTTACCCCAGGACAGGGAGGGCTTTCTTT. As protein: CASSYPRTGRAFF.